This note documents a single T cell receptor (beta chain) sequence. The specificity of this receptor is unknown. Qualities for individual bases were not recorded, and no much larger clone is one base off. For TCR beta library preparation, about 2 micrograms of genomic DNA were extracted from the cryopreserved PBMCs. Longitudinal blood samples from CLL patients receiving ibrutinib monotherapy were subjected to high-throughput TCR beta sequencing. The patients took part in an open-label, single-center phase 2 trial of ibrutinib monotherapy. The data derive from a study of cytotoxic CD8 clonotypes in ibrutinib-treated CLL (dated by TCRdb to the early 2020s). In terms of the full investigation: The cohort had 11 to 12 relapsed/refractory and more than 14 treatment-naive patients; some 17 were IGHV unmutated. Responses were partial in 24 patients and complete in 2; after median approximately 66 months follow-up, around 15 stayed in remission and about twelve progressed. Response samples were taken after a median of 12 months on treatment, ranging from about 6 to 40 months. On average, each sample yielded 255,043 productive templates and about 95,000 productive rearrangements. Of the roughly 86 people in the trial, 26 had longitudinal samples available. Cryopreserved peripheral blood mononuclear cells were collected before treatment, at response, and at either disease progression or sustained remission.

Each clonotype received, on average, about 10x coverage in deep resolution sequencing performed on a MiSeq, where the target depth lay between 1 in 1 million and 1 in 200,000 T cells. The immunoSEQ hsTCRB Kit was used to generate TCR beta libraries. On the authors' methods: Data were analyzed with ImmunoSEQ Data Assistant and ImmunoSEQ Analyzer, with V, D and J genes assigned per IMGT definitions. Clonality, with values ranging from 0 to 1, was calculated as one minus the normalized Shannon entropy of productive rearrangement frequencies. Public clonotype analysis was restricted to overrepresented clonotypes comprising at least 0.05% of each patient's repertoire. Repertoires from about a dozen age-matched healthy donors in immuneACCESS were used as clonality controls. TCRdb re-hosts the immuneACCESS table, in-frame sequences only. Its copies lack some clones; in the studies checked, an unresolved V gene accounts for under half of them, and the cause for the rest is not known. V and J calls and clone size follow that table, whereas D and trimming were derived from the DNA. The sample table holds tens of thousands of clones, of which roughly 84% were seen once. Approximately 5.4% of the sample lies in the top ten.

At the junction V is shortened by 5 bases and J by 13 bases, with 15 bases in between. Including the terminal cysteine and phenylalanine, the CDR3 comprises 12 residues. CDR3 DNA only is kept here, 36 bases in frame from base 1. The germline V gene specifies SGHTA as CDR1 and FQGTGA as CDR2. Summary of the overall study and its limitations: Public clonotypes were rare and either shrank or stayed stable during treatment, and the rise in clonality at ibrutinib response reflected expansion of private clonotypes. At ibrutinib response clonality went up, during sustained remission it held steady, and at progression it dropped back toward baseline. Baseline clonality exceeded that of age-matched healthy donors and correlated strongly with circulating CD8+ T-cell counts. Sustained-remission and progressing patients did not have matched sampling times, and lymph node repertoires were not examined.

The rearrangement combines TRBV7-3 with TRBJ2-1, with a tentative D gene TRBD2 over 6 matching bases. Sequencing used PBMCs, obtained before ibrutinib treatment. The receptor comes from a human donor with chronic lymphocytic leukemia. The CDR3 region reads CASSRPGLGQFF. Here is the DNA: TGTGCCAGCAGCCGACCGGGACTCGGTCAGTTCTTC.